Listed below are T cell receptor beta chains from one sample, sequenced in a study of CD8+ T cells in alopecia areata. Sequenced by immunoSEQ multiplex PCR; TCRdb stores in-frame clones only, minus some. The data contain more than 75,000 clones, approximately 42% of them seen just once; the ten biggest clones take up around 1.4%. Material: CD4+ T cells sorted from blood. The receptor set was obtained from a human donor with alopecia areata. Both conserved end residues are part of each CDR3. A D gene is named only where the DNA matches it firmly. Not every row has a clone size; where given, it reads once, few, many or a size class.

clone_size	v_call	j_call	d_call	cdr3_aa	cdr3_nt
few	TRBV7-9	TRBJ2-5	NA	CASSLVAAQETQYF	TGTGCCAGCAGCTTAGTGGCAGCTCAAGAGACCCAGTACTTC
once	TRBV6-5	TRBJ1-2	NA	CASRPDRDTNYGYTF	TGTGCCAGCAGACCCGACAGAGACACTAACTATGGCTACACCTTC
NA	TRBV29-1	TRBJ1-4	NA	CSVTHGRDRYNEKLFF	TGCAGCGTCACCCATGGTCGCGACAGGTATAATGAAAAACTGTTTTTT
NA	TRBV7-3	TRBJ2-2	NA	CASSMVNTGELFF	TGTGCCAGCAGTATGGTAAACACCGGGGAGCTGTTTTTT
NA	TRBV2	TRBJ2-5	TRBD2	CASSEMVAGARETQYF	TGTGCCAGCAGTGAGATGGTAGCGGGAGCGAGAGAGACCCAGTACTTC
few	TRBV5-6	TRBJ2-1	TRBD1	CASMRRRDRVGDEQFF	TGTGCCAGCATGCGACGACGGGACAGGGTGGGCGATGAGCAGTTCTTC
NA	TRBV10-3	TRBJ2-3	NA	CAISGQSAGSTDTQYF	TGTGCCATCAGTGGCCAATCGGCGGGTAGCACAGATACGCAGTATTTT
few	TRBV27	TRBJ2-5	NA	CASSIWWGETQYF	TGTGCCAGCAGTATTTGGTGGGGAGAGACCCAGTACTTC
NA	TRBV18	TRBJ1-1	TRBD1	CASSQTGQGSTEAFF	TGTGCCAGCTCACAGACGGGACAGGGGAGCACTGAAGCTTTCTTT
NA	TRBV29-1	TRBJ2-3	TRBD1	CSVEIGTGGDTQYF	TGCAGCGTTGAGATCGGGACAGGGGGGGATACGCAGTATTTT
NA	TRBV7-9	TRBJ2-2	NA	CASSYVTGELFF	TGTGCCAGCAGCTATGTTACCGGGGAGCTGTTTTTT